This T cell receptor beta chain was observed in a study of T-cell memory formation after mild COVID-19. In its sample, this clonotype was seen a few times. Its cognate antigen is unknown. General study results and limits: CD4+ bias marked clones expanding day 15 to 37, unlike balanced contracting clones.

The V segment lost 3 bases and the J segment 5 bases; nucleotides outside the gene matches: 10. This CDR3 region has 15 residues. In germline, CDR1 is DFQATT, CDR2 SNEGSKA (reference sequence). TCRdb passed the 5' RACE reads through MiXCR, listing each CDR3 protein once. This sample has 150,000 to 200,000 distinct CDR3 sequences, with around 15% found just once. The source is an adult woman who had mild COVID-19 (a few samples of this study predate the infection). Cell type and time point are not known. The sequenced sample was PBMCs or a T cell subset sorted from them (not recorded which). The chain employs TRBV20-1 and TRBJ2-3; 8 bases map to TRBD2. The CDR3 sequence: CSASVLSLAGDTQYF. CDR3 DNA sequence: TGCAGTGCTAGTGTTTTGTCTCTAGCGGGAGATACGCAGTATTTT.